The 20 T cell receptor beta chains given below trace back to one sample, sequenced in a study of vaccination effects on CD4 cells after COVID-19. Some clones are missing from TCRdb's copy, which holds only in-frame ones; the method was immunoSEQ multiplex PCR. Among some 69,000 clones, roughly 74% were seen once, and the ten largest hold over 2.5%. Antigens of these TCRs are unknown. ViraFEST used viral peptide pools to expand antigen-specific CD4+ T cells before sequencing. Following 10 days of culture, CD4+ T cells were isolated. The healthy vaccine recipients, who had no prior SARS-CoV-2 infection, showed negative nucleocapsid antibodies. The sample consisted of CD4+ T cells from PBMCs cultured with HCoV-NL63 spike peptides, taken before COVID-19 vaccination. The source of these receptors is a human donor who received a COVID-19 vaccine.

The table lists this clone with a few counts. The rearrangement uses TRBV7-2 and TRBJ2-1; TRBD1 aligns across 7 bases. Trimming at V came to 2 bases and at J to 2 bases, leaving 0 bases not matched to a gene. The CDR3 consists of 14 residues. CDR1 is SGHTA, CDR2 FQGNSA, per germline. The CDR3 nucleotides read TGTGCCAGCAGCTTAACAGGGGCCTACAATGAGCAGTTCTTC. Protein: CASSLTGAYNEQFF.

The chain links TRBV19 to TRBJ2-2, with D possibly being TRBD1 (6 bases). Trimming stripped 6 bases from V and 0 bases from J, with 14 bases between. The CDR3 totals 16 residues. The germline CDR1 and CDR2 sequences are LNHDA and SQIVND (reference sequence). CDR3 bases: TGTGCCAGTAGAAAACAGGGCCAACCGAACACCGGGGAGCTGTTTTTT. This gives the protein CASRKQGQPNTGELFF. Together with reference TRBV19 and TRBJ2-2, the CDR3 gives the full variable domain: DGGITQSPKYLFRKEGQNVTLSCEQNLNHDAMYWYRQDPGQGLRLIYYSQIVNDFQKGDIAEGYSVSREKKESFPLTVTSAQKNPTAFYLCASRKQGQPNTGELFFGEGSRLTVL.

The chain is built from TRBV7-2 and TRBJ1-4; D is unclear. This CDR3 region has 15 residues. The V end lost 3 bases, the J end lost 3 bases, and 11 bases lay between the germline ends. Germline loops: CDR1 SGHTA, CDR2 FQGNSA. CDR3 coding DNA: TGTGCCAGCAGCTTGGTAACCCTATCTAATGAAAAACTGTTTTTT. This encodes CASSLVTLSNEKLFF.

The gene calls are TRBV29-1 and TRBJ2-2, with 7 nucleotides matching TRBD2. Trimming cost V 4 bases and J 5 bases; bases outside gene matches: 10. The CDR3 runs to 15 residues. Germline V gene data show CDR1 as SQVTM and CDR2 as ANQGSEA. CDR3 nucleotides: TGCAGCGTTGCATCCAGCGGGGCTTTGACCGGGGAGCTGTTTTTT. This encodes CSVASSGALTGELFF.

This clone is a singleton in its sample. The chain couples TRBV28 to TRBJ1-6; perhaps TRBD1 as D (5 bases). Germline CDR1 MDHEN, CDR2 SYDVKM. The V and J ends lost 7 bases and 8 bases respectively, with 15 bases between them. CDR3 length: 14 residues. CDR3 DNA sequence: TGTGCCAGCAATGGGGCGGGGTTTGATTCACCCCTCCACTTT. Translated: CASNGAGFDSPLHF. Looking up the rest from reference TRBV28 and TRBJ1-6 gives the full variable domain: DVKVTQSSRYLVKRTGEKVFLECVQDMDHENMFWYRQDPGLGLRLIYFSYDVKMKEKGDIPEGYSVSREKKERFSLILESASTNQTSMYLCASNGAGFDSPLHFGNGTRLTVT.

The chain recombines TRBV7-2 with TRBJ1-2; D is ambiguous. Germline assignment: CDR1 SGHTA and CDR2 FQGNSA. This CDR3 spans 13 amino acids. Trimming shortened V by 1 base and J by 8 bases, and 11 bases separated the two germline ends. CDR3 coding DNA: TGTGCCAGCAGCTTAGACCCGAACAGCGGCTACACCTTC. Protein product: CASSLDPNSGYTF.

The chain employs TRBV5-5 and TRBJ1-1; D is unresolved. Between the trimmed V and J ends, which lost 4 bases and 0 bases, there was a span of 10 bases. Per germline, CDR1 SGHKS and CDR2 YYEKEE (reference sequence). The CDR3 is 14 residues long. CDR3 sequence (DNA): TGTGCCAGCAGCGAGGGCAGTATGAACACTGAAGCTTTCTTT. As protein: CASSEGSMNTEAFF.

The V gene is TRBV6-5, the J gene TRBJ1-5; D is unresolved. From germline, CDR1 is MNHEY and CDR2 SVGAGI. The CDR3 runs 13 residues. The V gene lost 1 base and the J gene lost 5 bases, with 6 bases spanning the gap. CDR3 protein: CASSYWADQPQHF. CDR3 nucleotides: TGTGCCAGCAGTTACTGGGCCGATCAGCCCCAGCATTTT.

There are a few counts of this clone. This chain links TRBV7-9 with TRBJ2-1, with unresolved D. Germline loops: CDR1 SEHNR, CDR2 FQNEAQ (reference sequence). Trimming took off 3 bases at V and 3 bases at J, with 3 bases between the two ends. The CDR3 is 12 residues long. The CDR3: CASSFDYNEQFF. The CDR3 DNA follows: TGTGCCAGCAGCTTTGACTACAATGAGCAGTTCTTC.

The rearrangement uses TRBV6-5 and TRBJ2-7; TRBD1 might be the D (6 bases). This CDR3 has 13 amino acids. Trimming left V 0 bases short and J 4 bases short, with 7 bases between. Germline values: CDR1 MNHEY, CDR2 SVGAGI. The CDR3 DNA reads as TGTGCCAGCAGTTACTCGAGGGGGTACGAGCAGTACGTC. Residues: CASSYSRGYEQYV.

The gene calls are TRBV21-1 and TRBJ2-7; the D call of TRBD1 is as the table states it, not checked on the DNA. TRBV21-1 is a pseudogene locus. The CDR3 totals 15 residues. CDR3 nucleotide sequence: TGTGCCAGCAGCAGACCGGGACAGAGCTCCTACGAGCAGTACGTC. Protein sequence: CASSRPGQSSYEQYV.

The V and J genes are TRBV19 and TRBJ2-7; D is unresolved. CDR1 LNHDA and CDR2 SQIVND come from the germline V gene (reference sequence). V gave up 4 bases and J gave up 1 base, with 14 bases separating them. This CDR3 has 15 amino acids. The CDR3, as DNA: TGTGCCAGTAGTAAAACAAGCGACACGTCCTACGAGCAGTACGTC. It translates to CASSKTSDTSYEQYV.

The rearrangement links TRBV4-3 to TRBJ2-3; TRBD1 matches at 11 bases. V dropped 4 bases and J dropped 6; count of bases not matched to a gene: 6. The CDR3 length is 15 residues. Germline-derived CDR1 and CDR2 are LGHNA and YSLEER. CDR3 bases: TGCGCCAGCAGCCTCCGGGACAGGGGGTGGGATACGCAGTATTTT. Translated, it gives CASSLRDRGWDTQYF.

The chain's CDR3 is CASNGEGRRYTF. The CDR3 coding sequence is TGTGCCAGTAACGGGGAAGGCCGTCGCTACACCTTC. The V call is TRBV19, the J call TRBJ1-2; D remains unclear. The CDR3 spans 12 residues. Germline values: CDR1 LNHDA, CDR2 SQIVND (reference sequence). Trimming removed 7 bases at V and 9 bases at J, with 15 bases between. The whole variable domain, remainder taken from reference TRBV19 and TRBJ1-2, is DGGITQSPKYLFRKEGQNVTLSCEQNLNHDAMYWYRQDPGQGLRLIYYSQIVNDFQKGDIAEGYSVSREKKESFPLTVTSAQKNPTAFYLCASNGEGRRYTFGSGTRLTVV.

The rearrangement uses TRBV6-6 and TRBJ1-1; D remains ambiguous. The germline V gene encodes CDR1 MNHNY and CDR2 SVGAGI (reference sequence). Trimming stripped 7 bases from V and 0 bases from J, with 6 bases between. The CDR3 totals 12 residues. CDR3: CASTWMNTEAFF. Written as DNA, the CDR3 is TGTGCCAGCACCTGGATGAACACTGAAGCTTTCTTT.

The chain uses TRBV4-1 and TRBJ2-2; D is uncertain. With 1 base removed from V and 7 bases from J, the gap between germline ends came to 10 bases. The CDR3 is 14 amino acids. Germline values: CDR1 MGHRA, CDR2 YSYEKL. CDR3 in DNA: TGCGCCAGCAGCCAAGCGCAGAACGACGGGGAGCTGTTTTTT. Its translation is CASSQAQNDGELFF.

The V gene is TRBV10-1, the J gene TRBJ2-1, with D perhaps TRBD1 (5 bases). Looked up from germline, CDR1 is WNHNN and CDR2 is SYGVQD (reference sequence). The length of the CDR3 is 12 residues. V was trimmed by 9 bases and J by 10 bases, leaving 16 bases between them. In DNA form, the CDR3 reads TGCGCCAGGGGGCCCGACGGTGGGGAGCAGTTCTTC. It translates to CARGPDGGEQFF.

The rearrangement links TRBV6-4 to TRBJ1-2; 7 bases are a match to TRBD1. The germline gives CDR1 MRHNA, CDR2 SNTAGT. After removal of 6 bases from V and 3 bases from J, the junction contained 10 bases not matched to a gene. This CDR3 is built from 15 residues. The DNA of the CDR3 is TGTGCCAGCAGAGCCACAGGGGAAGGAGACTATGGCTACACCTTC. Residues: CASRATGEGDYGYTF.

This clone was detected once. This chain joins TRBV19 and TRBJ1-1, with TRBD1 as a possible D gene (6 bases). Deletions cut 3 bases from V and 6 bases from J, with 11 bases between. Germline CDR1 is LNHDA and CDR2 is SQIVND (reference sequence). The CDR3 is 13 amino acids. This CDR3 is CASSIVEGAEAFF. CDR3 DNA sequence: TGTGCCAGTAGTATCGTGGAGGGGGCTGAAGCTTTCTTT.

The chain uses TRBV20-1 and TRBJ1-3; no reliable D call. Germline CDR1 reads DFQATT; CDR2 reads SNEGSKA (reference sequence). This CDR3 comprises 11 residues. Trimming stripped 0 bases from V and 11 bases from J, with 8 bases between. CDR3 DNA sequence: TGCAGTGCTAGAGACCCCGGGGCCATATATTTT. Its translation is CSARDPGAIYF.